This TCR beta chain originates from a study of beta chain features in type 1 diabetes. Study-level findings and limits: Researchers could not determine here whether HLA type influences TCRB rearrangement. The naive, central memory and Treg TCRB repertoires showed an apparent similarity that was greater among patients than among healthy donors. It was possible that PCR favored shorter templates, equally so in patients and controls.

Comment on this clone: Its target is unknown.

Germline assignment: CDR1 MGHRA and CDR2 YSYEKL. The CDR3 is made up of 16 amino acids. J lost 4 bases, V lost 1 base, and 7 bases had no gene match. Every bit of the isolated RNA underwent reverse transcription, so sequencing read expressed TCRB transcripts. Average reads per stem cell-like memory T cell sample were roughly 1 million. TCRdb's copy holds only in-frame clones and misses some; the assay was immunoSEQ multiplex PCR. The table lists 70,000 to 95,000 clones, roughly 30% of them singletons. The source is a woman under 30 in good health. The source material was stem cell memory CD4+ T cells from blood. V and J are TRBV4-1 and TRBJ1-2; TRBD1 agrees at 9 bases. The CDR3 nucleotides are TGCGCCAGCAGCCAAGGTATATTGACAGGGGGCTATGGCTACACCTTC. Translating gives CASSQGILTGGYGYTF.